This T cell receptor (beta chain) was retrieved from a study of CD8 T cells in Susac syndrome. Included as multiple sclerosis controls were treatment-naive patients who had stable or active relapsing-remitting disease. TEMRA cells were FACS-enriched, with CD8+ and CD4+ T cells isolated negatively. Random hexamers primed reverse transcription of about 0.5 to 1 ug RNA. An immunoSEQ multiplex PCR generated amplified TCR beta CDR3 products spanning 54 Vbeta and 13 Jbeta. Via MiXCR, TCRdb re-called the immunoSEQ multiplex PCR reads, giving one row per CDR3 protein. This table holds tens of thousands of distinct CDR3 sequences, approximately 94% found once. Study-wide results and caveats: By the study's own acknowledgment, its TCR sequencing and HLA analysis included relatively few individuals.

Notes on this clonotype: As yet, its antigen is unknown.

V was clipped by 5 bases and J by 1 base; unmatched bases: 3. Germline V gene sequence: CDR1 MNHEY, CDR2 SMNVEV (reference sequence). The CDR3 spans 14 residues. The sequence was collected from a human donor with multiple sclerosis. The sample was CD8+ T cells from PBMCs. The rearrangement links TRBV27 to TRBJ1-1; 8 bases line up with TRBD1. CDR3 residues: CASSTDRGNTEAFF. DNA for the CDR3: TGTGCCAGCAGTACCGACAGGGGGAACACTGAAGCTTTCTTT.